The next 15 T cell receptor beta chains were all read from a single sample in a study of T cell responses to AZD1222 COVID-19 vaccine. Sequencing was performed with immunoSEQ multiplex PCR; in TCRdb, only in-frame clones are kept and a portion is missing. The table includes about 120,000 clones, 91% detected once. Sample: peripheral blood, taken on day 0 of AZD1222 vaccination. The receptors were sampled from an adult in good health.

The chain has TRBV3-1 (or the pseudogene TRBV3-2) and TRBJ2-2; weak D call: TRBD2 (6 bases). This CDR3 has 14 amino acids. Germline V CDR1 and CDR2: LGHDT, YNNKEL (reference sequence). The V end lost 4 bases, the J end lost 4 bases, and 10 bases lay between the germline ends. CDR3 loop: CASSPASATGELFF. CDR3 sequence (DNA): TGTGCCAGCAGCCCGGCTAGCGCCACCGGGGAGCTGTTTTTT.

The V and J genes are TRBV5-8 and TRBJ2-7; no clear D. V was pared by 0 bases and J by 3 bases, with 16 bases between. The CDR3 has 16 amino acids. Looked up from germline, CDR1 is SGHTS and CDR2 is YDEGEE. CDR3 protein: CASSLAVSAGRYEQYF. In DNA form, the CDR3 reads TGTGCCAGCAGCTTGGCCGTGTCGGCAGGCCGCTACGAGCAGTACTTC. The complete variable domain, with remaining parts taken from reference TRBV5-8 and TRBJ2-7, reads EAGVTQSPTHLIKTRGQQATLRCSPISGHTSVYWYQQALGLGLQFLLWYDEGEERNRGNFPPRFSGRQFPNYSSELNVNALELEDSALYLCASSLAVSAGRYEQYFGPGTRLTVT.

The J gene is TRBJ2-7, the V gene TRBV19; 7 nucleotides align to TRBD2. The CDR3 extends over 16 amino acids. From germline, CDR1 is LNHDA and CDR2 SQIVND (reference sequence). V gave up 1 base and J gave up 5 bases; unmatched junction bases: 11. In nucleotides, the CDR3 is TGTGCCAGTAGTATAGCTGGGGGACTATCAAACCACGAGCAGTACTTC. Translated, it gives CASSIAGGLSNHEQYF.

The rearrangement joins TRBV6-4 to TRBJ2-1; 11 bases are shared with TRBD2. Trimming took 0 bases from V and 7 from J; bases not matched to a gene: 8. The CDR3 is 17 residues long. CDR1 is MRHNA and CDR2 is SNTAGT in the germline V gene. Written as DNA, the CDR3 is TGTGCCAGCAGTGACTCGATGGCTAGCGGGAGGACAAATGAGCAGTTCTTC. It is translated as CASSDSMASGRTNEQFF.

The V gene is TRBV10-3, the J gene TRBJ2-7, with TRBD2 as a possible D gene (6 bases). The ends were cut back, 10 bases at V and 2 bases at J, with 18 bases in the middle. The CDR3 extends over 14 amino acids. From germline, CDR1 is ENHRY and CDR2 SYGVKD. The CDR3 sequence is CASAWGDRAYEQYF. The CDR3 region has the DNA TGTGCCAGCGCTTGGGGGGACCGCGCCTACGAGCAGTACTTC.

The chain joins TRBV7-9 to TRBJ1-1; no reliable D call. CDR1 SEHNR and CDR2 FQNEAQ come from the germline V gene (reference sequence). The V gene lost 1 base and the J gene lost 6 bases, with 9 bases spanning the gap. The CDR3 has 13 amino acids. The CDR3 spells CASSLVSGAEAFF. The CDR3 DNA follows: TGTGCCAGCAGCTTAGTGTCTGGAGCTGAAGCTTTCTTT.

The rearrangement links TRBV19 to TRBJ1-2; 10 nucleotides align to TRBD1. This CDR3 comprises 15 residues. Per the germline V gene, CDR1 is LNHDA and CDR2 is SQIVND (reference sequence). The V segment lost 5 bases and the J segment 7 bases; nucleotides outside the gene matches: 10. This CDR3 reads CASSLTGQGGRGYTF. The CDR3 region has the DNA TGTGCCAGTAGTCTTACCGGACAGGGGGGTCGTGGCTACACCTTC.

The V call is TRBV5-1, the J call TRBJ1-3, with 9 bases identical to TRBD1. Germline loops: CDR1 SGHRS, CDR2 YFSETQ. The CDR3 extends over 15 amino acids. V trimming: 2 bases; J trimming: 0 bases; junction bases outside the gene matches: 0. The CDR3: CASSLQGASGNTIYF. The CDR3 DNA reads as TGCGCCAGCAGCTTACAGGGGGCCTCTGGAAACACCATATATTTT.

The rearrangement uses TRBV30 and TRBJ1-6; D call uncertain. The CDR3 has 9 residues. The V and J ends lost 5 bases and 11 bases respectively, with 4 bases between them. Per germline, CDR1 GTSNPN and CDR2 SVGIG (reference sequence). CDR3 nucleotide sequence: TGTGCCTGGGGACCACCCCTCCACTTT. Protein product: CAWGPPLHF.

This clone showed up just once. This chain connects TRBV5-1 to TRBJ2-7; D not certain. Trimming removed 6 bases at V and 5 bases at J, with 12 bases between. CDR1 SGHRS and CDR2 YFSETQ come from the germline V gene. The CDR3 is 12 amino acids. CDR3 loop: CASTGFNNEQYF. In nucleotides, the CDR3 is TGCGCCAGCACTGGGTTTAACAACGAGCAGTACTTC. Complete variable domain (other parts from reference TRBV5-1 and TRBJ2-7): KAGVTQTPRYLIKTRGQQVTLSCSPISGHRSVSWYQQTPGQGLQFLFEYFSETQRNKGNFPGRFSGRQFSNSRSEMNVSTLELGDSALYLCASTGFNNEQYFGPGTRLTVT.

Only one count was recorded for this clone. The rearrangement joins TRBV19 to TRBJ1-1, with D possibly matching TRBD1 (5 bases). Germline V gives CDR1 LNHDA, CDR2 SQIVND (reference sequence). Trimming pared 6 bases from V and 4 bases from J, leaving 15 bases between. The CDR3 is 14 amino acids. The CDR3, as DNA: TGTGCCAGTAGCAACTTAAGGGGTTCCACTGAAGCTTTCTTT. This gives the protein CASSNLRGSTEAFF.

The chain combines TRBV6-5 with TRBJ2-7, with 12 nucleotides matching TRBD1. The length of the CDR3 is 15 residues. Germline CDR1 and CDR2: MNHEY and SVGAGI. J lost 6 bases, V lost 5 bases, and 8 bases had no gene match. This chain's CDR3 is CASSPPGQGASEQYF. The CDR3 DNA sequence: TGTGCCAGCAGTCCCCCGGGACAGGGGGCGAGCGAGCAGTACTTC.

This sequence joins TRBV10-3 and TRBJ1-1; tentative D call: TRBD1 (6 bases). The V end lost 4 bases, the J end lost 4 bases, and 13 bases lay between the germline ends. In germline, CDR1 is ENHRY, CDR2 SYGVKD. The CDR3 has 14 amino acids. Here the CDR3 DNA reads TGTGCCATCAGTGCTCACAGGGACGGCACTGAAGCTTTCTTT. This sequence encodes CAISAHRDGTEAFF.

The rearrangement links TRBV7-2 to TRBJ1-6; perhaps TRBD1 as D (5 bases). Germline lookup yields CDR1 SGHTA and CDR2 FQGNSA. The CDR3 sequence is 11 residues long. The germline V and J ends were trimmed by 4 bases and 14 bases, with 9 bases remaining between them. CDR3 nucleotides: TGTGCCAGCAGCTCTGACAGCACCCTCCACTTT. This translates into CASSSDSTLHF.

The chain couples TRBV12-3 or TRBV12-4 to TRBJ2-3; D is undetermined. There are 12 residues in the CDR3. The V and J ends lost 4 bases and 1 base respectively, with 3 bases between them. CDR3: CASSYRTDTQYF. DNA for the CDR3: TGTGCCAGCAGTTACCGCACAGATACGCAGTATTTT.